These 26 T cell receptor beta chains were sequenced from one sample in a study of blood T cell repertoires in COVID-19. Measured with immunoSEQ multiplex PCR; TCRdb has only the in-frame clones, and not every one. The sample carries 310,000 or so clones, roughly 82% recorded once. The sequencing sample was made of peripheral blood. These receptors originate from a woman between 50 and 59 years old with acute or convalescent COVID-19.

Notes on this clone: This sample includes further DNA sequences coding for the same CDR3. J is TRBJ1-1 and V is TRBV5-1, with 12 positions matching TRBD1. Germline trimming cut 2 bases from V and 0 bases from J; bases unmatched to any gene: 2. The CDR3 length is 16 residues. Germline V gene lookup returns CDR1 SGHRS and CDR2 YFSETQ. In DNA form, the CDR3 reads TGCGCCAGCAGCTTAGGGACAGGGGGCATGAACACTGAAGCTTTCTTT. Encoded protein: CASSLGTGGMNTEAFF.

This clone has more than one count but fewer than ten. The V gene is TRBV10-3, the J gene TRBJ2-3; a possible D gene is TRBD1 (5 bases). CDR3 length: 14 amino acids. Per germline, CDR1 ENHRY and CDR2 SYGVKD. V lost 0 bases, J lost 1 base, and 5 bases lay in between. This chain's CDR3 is CAISESGGTDTQYF. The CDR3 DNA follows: TGTGCCATCAGTGAGTCAGGGGGCACAGATACGCAGTATTTT.

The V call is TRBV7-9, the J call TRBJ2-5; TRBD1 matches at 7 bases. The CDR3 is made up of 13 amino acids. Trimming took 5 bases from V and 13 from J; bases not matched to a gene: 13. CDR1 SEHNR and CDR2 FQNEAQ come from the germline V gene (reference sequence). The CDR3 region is CASSPEGGATWYF. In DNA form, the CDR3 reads TGTGCCAGCAGCCCCGAAGGGGGCGCAACCTGGTACTTC.

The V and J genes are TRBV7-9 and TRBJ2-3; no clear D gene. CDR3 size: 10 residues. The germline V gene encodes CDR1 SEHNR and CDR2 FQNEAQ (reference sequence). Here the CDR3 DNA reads TGTGCTGCGGGCACAGATACGCAGTATTTT. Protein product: CAAGTDTQYF.

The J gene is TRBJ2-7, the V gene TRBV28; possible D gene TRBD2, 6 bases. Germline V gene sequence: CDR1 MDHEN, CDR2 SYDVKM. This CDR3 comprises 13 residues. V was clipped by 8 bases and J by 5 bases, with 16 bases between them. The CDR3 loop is CASQSGGAHEQYF. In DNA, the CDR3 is TGTGCCAGCCAGTCTGGCGGGGCCCACGAGCAGTACTTC. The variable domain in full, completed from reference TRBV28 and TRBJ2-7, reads DVKVTQSSRYLVKRTGEKVFLECVQDMDHENMFWYRQDPGLGLRLIYFSYDVKMKEKGDIPEGYSVSREKKERFSLILESASTNQTSMYLCASQSGGAHEQYFGPGTRLTVT.

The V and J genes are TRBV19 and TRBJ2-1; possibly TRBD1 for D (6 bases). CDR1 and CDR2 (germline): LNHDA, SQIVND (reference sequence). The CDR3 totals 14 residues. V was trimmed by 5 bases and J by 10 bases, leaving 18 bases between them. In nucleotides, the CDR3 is TGTGCCAGTAGTTGGGGGCTAGGTTCGGACGAGCAGTTCTTC. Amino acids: CASSWGLGSDEQFF.

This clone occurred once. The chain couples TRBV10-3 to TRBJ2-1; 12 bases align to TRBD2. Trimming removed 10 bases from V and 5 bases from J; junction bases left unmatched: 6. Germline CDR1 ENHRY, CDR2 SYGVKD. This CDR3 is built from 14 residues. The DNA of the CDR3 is TGTGCCACCCTGACTAGCGGGGGAGACAATGAGCAGTTCTTC. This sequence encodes CATLTSGGDNEQFF.

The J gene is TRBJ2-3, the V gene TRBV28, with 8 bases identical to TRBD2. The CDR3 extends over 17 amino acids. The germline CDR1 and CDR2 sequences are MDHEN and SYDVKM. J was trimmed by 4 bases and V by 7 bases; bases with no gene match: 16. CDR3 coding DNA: TGTGCCAGCACCCAGGACTTTGCGGGAGGTGTCCCAGATACGCAGTATTTT. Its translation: CASTQDFAGGVPDTQYF.

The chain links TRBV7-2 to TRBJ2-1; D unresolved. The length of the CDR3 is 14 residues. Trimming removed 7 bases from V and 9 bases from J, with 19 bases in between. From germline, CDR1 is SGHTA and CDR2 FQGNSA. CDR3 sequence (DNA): TGTGCCAGCACGCAGTCCCCGTCCCTTCCTGAGCAGTTCTTC. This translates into CASTQSPSLPEQFF.

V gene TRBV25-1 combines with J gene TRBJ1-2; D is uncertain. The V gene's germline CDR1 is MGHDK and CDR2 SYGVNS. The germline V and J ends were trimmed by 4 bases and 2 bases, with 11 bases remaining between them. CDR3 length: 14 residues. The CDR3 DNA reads TGTGCCAGCAGTGTGAGAGCCTCGAACTATGGCTACACCTTC. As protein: CASSVRASNYGYTF.

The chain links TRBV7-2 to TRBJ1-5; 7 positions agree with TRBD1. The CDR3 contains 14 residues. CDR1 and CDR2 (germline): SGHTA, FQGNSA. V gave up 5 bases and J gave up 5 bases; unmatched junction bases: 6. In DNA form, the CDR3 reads TGTGCCAGCAGCCCCCGACAGGGCGATCAGCCCCAGCATTTT. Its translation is CASSPRQGDQPQHF.

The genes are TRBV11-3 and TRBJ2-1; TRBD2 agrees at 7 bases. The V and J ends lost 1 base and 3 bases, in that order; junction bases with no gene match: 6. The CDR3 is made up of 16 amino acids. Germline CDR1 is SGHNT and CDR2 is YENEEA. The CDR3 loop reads CASSLGLAEIYNEQFF. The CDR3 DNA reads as TGTGCCAGCAGCTTAGGCCTAGCGGAGATCTACAATGAGCAGTTCTTC.

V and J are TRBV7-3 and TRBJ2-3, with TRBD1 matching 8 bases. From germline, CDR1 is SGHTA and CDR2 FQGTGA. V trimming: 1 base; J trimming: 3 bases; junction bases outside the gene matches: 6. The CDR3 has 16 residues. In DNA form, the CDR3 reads TGTGCCAGCAGCTTAATGACAGGGGCCGGGACAGATACGCAGTATTTT. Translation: CASSLMTGAGTDTQYF.

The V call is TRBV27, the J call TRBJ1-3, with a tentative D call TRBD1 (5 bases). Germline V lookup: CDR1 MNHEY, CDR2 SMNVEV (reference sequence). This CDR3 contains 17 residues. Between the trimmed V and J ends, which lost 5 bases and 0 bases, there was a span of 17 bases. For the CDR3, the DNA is TGTGCCAGCAGTCAAACGGGACTCGTGAGCTCTGGAAACACCATATATTTT. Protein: CASSQTGLVSSGNTIYF.

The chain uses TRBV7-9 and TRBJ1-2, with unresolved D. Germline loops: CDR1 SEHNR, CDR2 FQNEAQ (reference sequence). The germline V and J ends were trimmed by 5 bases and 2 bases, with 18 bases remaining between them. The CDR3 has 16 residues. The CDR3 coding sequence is TGTGCCAGCAGCCCATCCATGGGCCCTCCGAACTATGGCTACACCTTC. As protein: CASSPSMGPPNYGYTF.

CDR3 sequence (DNA): TGTGCCAGCACCCCTGCGACTAGCGGGAGGCTCAATGAGCAGTTCTTC. Translated: CASTPATSGRLNEQFF. The chain carries TRBV27 and TRBJ2-1, with 13 positions matching TRBD2. The CDR3 has 16 residues. CDR1 is MNHEY and CDR2 is SMNVEV in the germline V gene (reference sequence). V lost 7 bases, J lost 6 bases, and 9 bases stayed unmatched.

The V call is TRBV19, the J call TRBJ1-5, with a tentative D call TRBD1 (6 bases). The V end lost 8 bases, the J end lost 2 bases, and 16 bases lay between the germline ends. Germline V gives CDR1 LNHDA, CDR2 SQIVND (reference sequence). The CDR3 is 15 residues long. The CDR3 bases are TGTGCCAGTGCAGATACAGGGAACGGCAATCAGCCCCAGCATTTT. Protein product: CASADTGNGNQPQHF.

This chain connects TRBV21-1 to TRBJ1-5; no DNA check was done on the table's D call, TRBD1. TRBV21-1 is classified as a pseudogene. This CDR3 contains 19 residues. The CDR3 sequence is CASSNLGQGFESSNQPQHF. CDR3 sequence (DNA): TGTGCCAGCAGCAACCTGGGACAGGGGTTTGAGTCTAGCAATCAGCCCCAGCATTTT.

Here the CDR3 reads CASSHLGGRTVAKNIQYF. CDR3 bases: TGTGCCAGCAGTCATTTAGGTGGGCGTACAGTAGCCAAAAACATTCAGTACTTC. The chain links TRBV28 to TRBJ2-4; D gene uncertain. This CDR3 comprises 18 residues. The germline V gene encodes CDR1 MDHEN and CDR2 SYDVKM. V was clipped by 5 bases and J by 0 bases, with 20 bases between them.

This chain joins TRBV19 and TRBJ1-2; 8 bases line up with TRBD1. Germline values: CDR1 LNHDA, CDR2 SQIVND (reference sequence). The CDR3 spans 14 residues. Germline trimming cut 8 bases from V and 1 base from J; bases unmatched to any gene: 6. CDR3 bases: TGTGCCAGTCGCCGGGACAGGAGTAACTATGGCTACACCTTC. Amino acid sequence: CASRRDRSNYGYTF.

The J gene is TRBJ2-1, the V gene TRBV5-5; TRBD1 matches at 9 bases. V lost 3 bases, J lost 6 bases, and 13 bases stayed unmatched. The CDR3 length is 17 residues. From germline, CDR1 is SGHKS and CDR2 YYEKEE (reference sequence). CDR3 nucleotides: TGTGCCAGCAGCTGGGACAGGGAAACTCCCTGGGGCAATGAGCAGTTCTTC. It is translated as CASSWDRETPWGNEQFF.

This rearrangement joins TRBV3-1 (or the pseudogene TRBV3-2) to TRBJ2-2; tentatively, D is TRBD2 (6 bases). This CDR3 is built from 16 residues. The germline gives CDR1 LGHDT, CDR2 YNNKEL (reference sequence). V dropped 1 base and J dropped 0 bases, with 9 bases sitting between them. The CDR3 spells CASSQGGGTNTGELFF. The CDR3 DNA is TGTGCCAGCAGCCAAGGTGGCGGGACGAACACCGGGGAGCTGTTTTTT.

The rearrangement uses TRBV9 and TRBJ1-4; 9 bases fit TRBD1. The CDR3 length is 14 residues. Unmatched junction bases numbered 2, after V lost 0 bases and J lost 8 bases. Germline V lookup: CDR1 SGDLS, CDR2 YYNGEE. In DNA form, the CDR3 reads TGTGCCAGCAGCGTAGGGACAGGGGAAGAAAAACTGTTTTTT. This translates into CASSVGTGEEKLFF.

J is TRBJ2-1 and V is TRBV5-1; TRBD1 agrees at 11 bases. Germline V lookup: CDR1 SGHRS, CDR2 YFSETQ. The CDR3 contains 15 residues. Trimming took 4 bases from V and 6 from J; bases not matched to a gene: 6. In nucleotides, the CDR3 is TGCGCCAGCAGCACCGGACAGGGGGCTCTCAATGAGCAGTTCTTC. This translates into CASSTGQGALNEQFF.

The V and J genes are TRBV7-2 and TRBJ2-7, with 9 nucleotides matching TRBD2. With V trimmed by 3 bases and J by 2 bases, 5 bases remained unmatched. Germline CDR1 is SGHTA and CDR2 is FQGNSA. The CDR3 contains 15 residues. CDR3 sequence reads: CASSLGRTSAYEQYF. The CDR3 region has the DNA TGTGCCAGCAGCTTGGGACGGACTAGCGCCTACGAGCAGTACTTC.

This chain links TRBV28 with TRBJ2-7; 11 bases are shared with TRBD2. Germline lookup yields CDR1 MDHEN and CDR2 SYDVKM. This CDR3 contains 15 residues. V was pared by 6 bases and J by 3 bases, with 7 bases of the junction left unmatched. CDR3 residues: CASSLTSGGYYEQYF. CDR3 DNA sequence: TGTGCCAGCAGCCTAACTAGCGGGGGTTACTACGAGCAGTACTTC.